This entry lists 18 T cell receptor beta chains sequenced from one sample in a study of T cells in women clearing cervical HPV infection. Clones were sequenced by immunoSEQ multiplex PCR, and TCRdb holds only the in-frame ones, with some missing. The sample table sets out about 20,000 clones. Sequenced input: blood buffy coat. These receptor sequences come from a woman aged 18 to 75 with a cervical HPV16 infection that either progressed to CIN3+ or cleared (not recorded which).

For this clone: Sequencing ends 3 residues short of the CDR3 end; the germline J gene provides the rest. The chain employs TRBV30 and TRBJ1-1; D remains ambiguous. V gave up 4 bases and J gave up 3 bases, with 12 bases separating them. Germline CDR1 GTSNPN, CDR2 SVGIG (reference sequence). The CDR3 totals 13 residues. The part of the CDR3 DNA that was read is TGTGCCTGGACAGGCCTCCTCCACACTGAA. Its protein is CAWTGLLHTE. The full-length CDR3 reads as CAWTGLLHTEAFF.

On this clone: From the germline J gene comes the end of the CDR3, since the read stops 3 residues before it. This rearrangement joins TRBV5-4 to TRBJ1-2; no reliable D call. CDR3 length equals 15 residues. CDR1 and CDR2 from the germline V gene are SGHNT and YYREEE (reference sequence). Trimming stripped 0 bases from V and 2 bases from J, with 11 bases between. The part of the CDR3 DNA that was read is TGTGCCAGCAGCTTGGGTTCGACAAAAAACTATGGC. Translating gives CASSLGSTKNYG. The full CDR3 is CASSLGSTKNYGYTF.

The CDR3 bases that were read are TGTGCCAGTAGTATTTCCGGGACAGGGCCCGAG. Translating gives CASSISGTGPE. The full CDR3 protein is CASSISGTGPEQYF. The genes are TRBV19 and TRBJ2-7, with 9 bases fitting TRBD1. The read terminates 3 residues ahead of where the CDR3 ends, so the germline J gene completes it. Trimming at V came to 3 bases and at J to 6 bases, leaving 6 bases not matched to a gene. The CDR3 runs 14 residues. Germline loops: CDR1 LNHDA, CDR2 SQIVND (reference sequence).

A word on this clone: The DNA ends 3 residues before the CDR3 does, and the rest of the CDR3 is filled in from the germline J gene. The rearrangement joins TRBV7-9 to TRBJ2-2; D is uncertain. Germline CDR1 SEHNR, CDR2 FQNEAQ (reference sequence). This CDR3 is 14 amino acids long. V was shortened by 5 bases and J by 3 bases, with 10 bases between the two germline ends. CDR3 loop: CASSPDLDTGELFF. The CDR3 DNA, read in part, is TGTGCCAGCAGCCCCGACTTGGACACCGGGGAG.

As concerns this clone: The CDR3 is cut off 3 residues early in the read; its end comes from the germline J gene. The chain combines TRBV19 with TRBJ2-5, with 11 bases that match TRBD1. Trimming at V came to 8 bases and at J to 5 bases, leaving 13 bases not matched to a gene. The CDR3 spans 16 residues. The germline V gene encodes CDR1 LNHDA and CDR2 SQIVND (reference sequence). CDR3 region: CASGKGTGGLAETQYF. The sequenced CDR3 bases are TGTGCCAGTGGGAAAGGGACAGGGGGTCTGGCGGAGACC.

A word on this clone: The read ends 3 residues shy of where the CDR3 ends; the end is completed using the germline J gene. The chain combines TRBV7-9 with TRBJ1-1; D not certain. This CDR3 is 13 amino acids long. Germline assignment: CDR1 SEHNR and CDR2 FQNEAQ (reference sequence). The sequenced part of the CDR3 DNA is TGTGCCAGCGGAGACACCGACCAAGAGACA. It encodes CASGDTDQET. The CDR3, in full, reads CASGDTDQETAFF.

Concerning this clone: The CDR3 is cut off 3 residues early in the read; its end comes from the germline J gene. The chain carries TRBV5-1 and TRBJ2-7; 8 bases align to TRBD1. CDR3 size: 14 residues. Germline V gene lookup returns CDR1 SGHRS and CDR2 YFSETQ. V shed 0 bases, J shed 4 bases, and the junction held 3 bases outside the gene matches. The CDR3 region is CASSLAQGAYEQYF. The CDR3 DNA, read in part, is TGCGCCAGCAGCTTGGCGCAGGGGGCATACGAG.

Remarks on this clone: Coverage ceases 3 residues before the CDR3 finishes, and the germline J gene fills in the end. The V gene is TRBV5-1, the J gene TRBJ2-2; a possible D gene is TRBD1 (6 bases). Per the germline V gene, CDR1 is SGHRS and CDR2 is YFSETQ. The CDR3 runs 14 residues. The CDR3 loop is CASSSGQFGEKLFF. The CDR3 DNA, read in part, is TGCGCCAGCAGCTCAGGACAGTTTGGAGAAAAG.

Regarding this clone: The read terminates 3 residues ahead of where the CDR3 ends, so the germline J gene completes it. The chain couples TRBV7-2 to TRBJ1-1; D is undetermined. The germline V gene encodes CDR1 SGHTA and CDR2 FQGNSA. Trimming removed 4 bases from V and 5 bases from J, with 11 bases in between. CDR3 length: 13 residues. The CDR3 DNA, read in part, is TGTGCCAGCAGCTCAGCCCGGGGAACTGAA. The encoded protein is CASSSARGTE. The entire CDR3 sequence reads CASSSARGTEAFF.

For this clone: The read ends 3 residues before the CDR3 terminus; that terminus is restored from the germline J gene. The genes are TRBV11-2 and TRBJ1-2, with D possibly being TRBD1 (6 bases). The CDR3 is made up of 14 amino acids. Per the germline V gene, CDR1 is SGHAT and CDR2 is FQNNGV. Trimming removed 1 base at V and 4 bases at J, with 10 bases between. The CDR3 protein is CASSLGQETYGYTF. Incomplete CDR3 DNA: TGTGCCAGCAGCTTAGGACAGGAGACCTATGGC.

A note on this clone: The read finishes 3 residues shy of the CDR3 end, and the germline J gene is used to complete it. This rearrangement joins TRBV4-2 to TRBJ2-3; 9 nucleotides agree with TRBD2. This CDR3 is 17 amino acids long. The J segment lost 4 bases and the V segment lost 0 bases, leaving 8 bases of the junction unmatched. Germline V gene lookup returns CDR1 LGHNA and CDR2 YNFKEQ. The CDR3 bases that were read are TGTGCCAGCAGCCAAGATAGACGACTAGCGGCCCCAGATACG. Amino acid sequence: CASSQDRRLAAPDT. The whole CDR3 sequence reads CASSQDRRLAAPDTQYF.

With respect to this clone: With the read ending 3 residues before the CDR3 end, the germline J gene is used to fill in that end. The chain uses TRBV20-1 and TRBJ2-1, with TRBD1 matching 9 bases. This CDR3 comprises 13 residues. V trimming: 5 bases; J trimming: 6 bases; junction bases outside the gene matches: 5. Germline V CDR1 and CDR2: DFQATT, SNEGSKA (reference sequence). The sequenced CDR3 bases are TGCAGTGCTTTCCGGGACAGGGTCAATGAG. Its protein is CSAFRDRVNE. The whole CDR3 reads CSAFRDRVNEQFF.

For this clone: The CDR3 extends 3 residues past the end of the read, so its final part is completed from the germline J gene. This chain joins TRBV19 and TRBJ1-1; 9 bases align to TRBD1. Per the germline V gene, CDR1 is LNHDA and CDR2 is SQIVND (reference sequence). The CDR3 covers 16 residues. CDR3 sequence reads: CASSIVKGTGGNEAFF. Incomplete CDR3 DNA: TGTGCCAGTAGTATTGTAAAGGGAACAGGGGGCAATGAG.

Concerning this clone: A junction end diverges from the germline sequence, so it may reflect a read error. The read ends 3 residues early relative to the CDR3; the germline J gene fills the gap. The chain couples TRBV4-2 to TRBJ2-1; 11 bases line up with TRBD2. CDR3 length: 17 residues. From germline, CDR1 is LGHNA and CDR2 YNFKEQ. The CDR3 reads CASSPRLAGTTDNEQFF. Incomplete CDR3 DNA: TGCGCCAGCAGCCCTAGACTAGCGGGAACGACGGACAATGAG.

Points on this clone: Read coverage stops 3 residues before the CDR3 terminus; the germline J gene supplies the remainder. J is TRBJ2-4 and V is TRBV5-1; a weak D match, TRBD1 (6 bases). The CDR3 consists of 14 residues. CDR1 is SGHRS and CDR2 is YFSETQ in the germline V gene. The CDR3 is CASSIPGQQETQYF. The covered CDR3 bases are TGCGCCAGCAGCATACCGGGACAACAAGAGACT.

Turning to this clone: Read data end 3 residues before the CDR3 end; the end is taken from the germline J gene. This sequence joins TRBV7-3 and TRBJ2-1, with 7 bases that match TRBD1. The germline V gene has CDR1 SGHTA and CDR2 FQGTGA. The CDR3 consists of 13 residues. V was pared by 6 bases and J by 7 bases, with 6 bases of the junction left unmatched. The part of the CDR3 DNA that was read is TGTGCCAGCAGACCCACAGGGGTTAATGAG. Residues: CASRPTGVNE. The full-length CDR3 reads as CASRPTGVNEQFF.

With respect to this clone: Read data end 3 residues before the CDR3 end; the end is taken from the germline J gene. This chain connects TRBV18 to TRBJ1-1; 8 nucleotides line up with TRBD1. The CDR3 spans 16 residues. Germline values: CDR1 KGHSH, CDR2 LQKENI. V lost 2 bases and J lost 4; bases outside the gene matches: 9. CDR3 amino acids: CASSPLDRVYSTEAFF. The sequenced part of the CDR3 DNA is TGTGCCAGCTCACCATTGGACAGGGTTTATAGCACTGAA. The full variable domain, in which reference TRBV18 and TRBJ1-1 provide the parts outside the CDR3, is NAGVMQNPRHLVRRRGQEARLRCSPMKGHSHVYWYRQLPEEGLKFMVYLQKENIIDESGMPKERFSAEFPKEGPSILRIQQVVRGDSAAYFCASSPLDRVYSTEAFFGQGTRLTVV.

Comments on this clone: A junction boundary mismatches the germline segment, possibly from a read error. The DNA ends 3 residues before the CDR3 does, and the rest of the CDR3 is filled in from the germline J gene. Other DNA sequences of this sample code for an identical CDR3. The genes are TRBV11-2 and TRBJ1-3; 7 nucleotides agree with TRBD1. Per germline, CDR1 SGHAT and CDR2 FQNNGV. CDR3 length equals 14 residues. Incomplete CDR3 DNA: TGTGCCAGCAGCCTTGGGACAGCTGGAAACACT. This translates into CASSLGTAGNT. The full CDR3 reads CASSLGTAGNTIYF.